This T cell receptor beta chain was obtained from a study of T cell repertoires in cytomegalovirus infection. As for the study in general: Matching HLA type, along with CMV infection, was indicated by public TCR beta signatures.

TCRdb re-called the reads through MiXCR, storing one row per CDR3 protein. The sample carries fewer than 550,000 distinct CDR3 sequences, 25% to 40% recorded once. Findings and limits, study-wide: Pooled public TCR beta family frequency picked out CMV carriers with the relevant HLA. The ex vivo response was dominated by HLA-C-restricted CMV-specific TCR beta clonotypes.

The J segment lost 5 bases and the V segment lost 7 bases, leaving 10 bases of the junction unmatched. CDR3 size: 14 residues. Germline CDR1 reads SGHNT; CDR2 reads YYREEE (reference sequence). Turning to this clonotype: Its antigen remains unknown.

The chain has TRBV5-4 and TRBJ2-7; 9 bases are shared with TRBD2. What was sequenced was PBMCs. The TCR comes from a human donor in good health (CMV status not recorded). Some clones in this sample may be carry-over from other donors' samples. The CDR3: CASGPGLAIDEQYF. DNA for the CDR3: TGTGCCAGCGGACCGGGACTAGCTATCGACGAGCAGTACTTC.